A selection of T cell receptor beta chains follows, all from one sample in a study of CD8 T cells in Susac syndrome. TCRdb independently ran MiXCR on the immunoSEQ multiplex PCR reads; one entry per CDR3 protein. The sample carries 150,000 to 200,000 distinct CDR3 sequences, 85% to 95% recorded once. Material: CD4+ T cells from PBMCs. These receptor sequences come from a human donor in good health. Both conserved end residues are part of each CDR3. Fields, in order: J gene, D gene, clone size, V gene, CDR3 protein, CDR3 DNA. D genes are given only for firm matches. Only part of the rows carry a size: once, few, many, or a class if the clone is expanded.

TRBJ1-1	TRBD1	NA	TRBV19	CASSIRDRVTEAFF	TGTGCCAGTAGTATAAGGGACAGGGTCACTGAAGCTTTCTTT
TRBJ2-5	NA	NA	TRBV7-9	CASSLAGPGSETQYF	TGTGCCAGCAGCTTAGCGGGCCCGGGGAGCGAGACCCAGTACTTC
TRBJ2-7	NA	NA	TRBV9	CASSVTGSYEQYF	TGTGCCAGCAGCGTAACAGGCTCCTACGAGCAGTACTTC
TRBJ1-2	TRBD1	once	TRBV13	CASSSGQGKLGYGYTF	TGTGCCAGCAGCTCAGGACAGGGGAAGTTGGGCTATGGCTACACCTTC
TRBJ2-1	NA	once	TRBV24-1	CATSDFVRVGQFF	TGTGCCACCAGTGATTTTGTCCGGGTTGGGCAGTTCTTC
TRBJ1-2	NA	NA	TRBV12-3/TRBV12-4	CASSLKRAYGYTF	TGTGCCAGCAGTTTAAAGAGGGCGTATGGCTACACCTTC
TRBJ2-1	NA	NA	TRBV11-2	CASSPRGARANEQFF	TGTGCCAGCAGCCCAAGGGGGGCCCGGGCAAATGAGCAGTTCTTC
TRBJ2-3	TRBD1	NA	TRBV5-4	CASSSTGGADTQYF	TGTGCCAGCAGCTCGACAGGGGGCGCAGATACGCAGTATTTT
TRBJ1-6	NA	NA	TRBV30	CAWSVNGGESPLHF	TGTGCCTGGAGTGTAAACGGGGGCGAGTCACCCCTCCACTTT
TRBJ2-7	NA	NA	TRBV27	CASSSTGRRSSYEQYF	TGTGCCAGCAGTTCTACAGGGAGGCGTTCCTCCTACGAGCAGTACTTC
TRBJ1-1	TRBD1	NA	TRBV5-1	CASSIQGHTEAFF	TGCGCCAGCAGCATACAGGGGCACACTGAAGCTTTCTTT
TRBJ1-5	NA	NA	TRBV19	CASSKLPTSRQPQHF	TGTGCCAGTAGTAAACTCCCCACGTCGAGACAGCCCCAGCATTTT
TRBJ2-2	NA	NA	TRBV20-1	CSARAGQGTGELFF	TGCAGTGCTAGAGCCGGGCAAGGGACCGGGGAGCTGTTTTTT
TRBJ2-2	NA	NA	TRBV14	CASSQFFEVQAGELFF	TGTGCCAGCAGCCAGTTTTTCGAGGTCCAGGCCGGGGAGCTGTTTTTT
TRBJ1-2	NA	NA	TRBV13	CASSSPQESYGYTF	TGTGCCAGCAGCTCACCTCAGGAGTCCTATGGCTACACCTTC
TRBJ2-3	NA	NA	TRBV19	CASSNDAGDTQYF	TGTGCCAGTAGTAATGACGCGGGAGATACGCAGTATTTT
TRBJ1-3	NA	NA	TRBV7-9	CASSLQGTGNTIYF	TGTGCCAGCAGCTTGCAGGGGACCGGAAACACCATATATTTT
TRBJ2-3	NA	NA	TRBV19	CASRRPGLTSTDTQYF	TGTGCCAGTAGGCGACCGGGACTTACCAGCACAGATACGCAGTATTTT
TRBJ2-6	NA	few	TRBV12-3/TRBV12-4	CASTSGANVLTF	TGTGCCAGCACCTCTGGGGCCAACGTCCTGACTTTC
TRBJ1-5	NA	few	TRBV29-1	CSVGDSSNQPQHF	TGCAGCGTGGGTGACAGTAGCAATCAGCCCCAGCATTTT
TRBJ2-7	NA	NA	TRBV2	CASSEDRVLNYEQYF	TGTGCCAGCAGTGAAGACAGGGTCCTCAACTACGAGCAGTACTTC
TRBJ2-5	NA	NA	TRBV15	CATSRVNQETQYF	TGTGCCACCAGCAGAGTTAATCAAGAGACCCAGTACTTC
TRBJ1-2	NA	NA	TRBV20-1	CSARGGREGYGYTF	TGCAGTGCTAGGGGGGGGCGGGAAGGGTATGGCTACACCTTC
TRBJ2-5	NA	NA	TRBV28	CASGLLQETQYF	TGTGCCTCGGGACTCCTCCAAGAGACCCAGTACTTC
TRBJ2-1	NA	NA	TRBV21-1	CASGRTGGITRTANEQFF	TGTGCCAGCGGTCGGACAGGGGGGATCACCAGAACGGCCAATGAGCAGTTCTTC
TRBJ2-3	TRBD1	NA	TRBV7-8	CASSTVPGQGSDTQYF	TGTGCCAGCAGCACCGTCCCGGGACAGGGATCGGATACGCAGTATTTT
TRBJ1-1	TRBD1	NA	TRBV19	CASLRQGAVNTEAFF	TGTGCCAGTCTGCGACAGGGGGCGGTAAACACTGAAGCTTTCTTT
TRBJ2-2	NA	NA	TRBV5-1	CASSRRQARMNTGELFF	TGCGCCAGCAGCCGTCGGCAGGCCCGAATGAACACCGGGGAGCTGTTTTTT
TRBJ2-2	TRBD2	NA	TRBV5-4	CASTIAGVNTGELFF	TGTGCCAGCACCATAGCGGGGGTCAACACCGGGGAGCTGTTTTTT
TRBJ2-7	NA	NA	TRBV24-1	CATSDAGRSSYEQYF	TGTGCCACCAGTGATGCGGGACGAAGCTCCTACGAGCAGTACTTC
TRBJ2-3	TRBD2	NA	TRBV20-1	CSATIRASGGTDTQYF	TGCAGTGCAACGATTCGGGCTAGCGGGGGCACAGATACGCAGTATTTT
TRBJ2-4	NA	NA	TRBV23-1	CASSHSEKDALSTVAKNIQYF	TGCGCCAGCAGTCATTCAGAAAAGGACGCCTTATCTACCGTAGCCAAAAACATTCAGTACTTC
TRBJ2-7	NA	few	TRBV25-1	CASSEYGTSYEQYF	TGTGCCAGCAGTGAATACGGGACCTCCTACGAGCAGTACTTC
TRBJ2-5	TRBD2	NA	TRBV9	CASSVGGAGGVTSGGSQETQYF	TGTGCCAGCAGCGTAGGAGGGGCCGGGGGTGTGACTAGCGGGGGGAGCCAAGAGACCCAGTACTTC
TRBJ2-3	TRBD2	NA	TRBV6-1	CASSPLGSGSTDTQYF	TGTGCCAGCAGTCCCCTGGGTAGCGGGAGCACAGATACGCAGTATTTT
TRBJ2-2	NA	NA	TRBV29-1	CSVAGSNTGELFF	TGCAGCGTTGCGGGATCGAACACCGGGGAGCTGTTTTTT
TRBJ2-7	TRBD2	NA	TRBV11-1	CASSLRGGFSSYEQYF	TGTGCCAGCAGCTTACGGGGGGGCTTCAGCTCCTACGAGCAGTACTTC
TRBJ1-5	NA	NA	TRBV9	CASSVAGDRNQPQHF	TGTGCCAGCAGCGTAGCCGGGGACCGCAATCAGCCCCAGCATTTT
TRBJ2-5	NA	NA	TRBV7-9	CASSRGTQETQYF	TGTGCCAGCAGCCGGGGGACTCAAGAGACCCAGTACTTC
TRBJ1-2	TRBD1	NA	TRBV10-2	CASRTTGVRGDGYTF	TGCGCCAGCAGGACCACAGGGGTCAGGGGCGATGGCTACACCTTC
TRBJ1-1	NA	NA	TRBV5-1	CASSLSGAANTEAFF	TGCGCCAGCAGCTTGTCGGGGGCGGCGAACACTGAAGCTTTCTTT
TRBJ2-7	NA	NA	TRBV5-1	CASSLGQISYEQYF	TGCGCCAGCAGCTTGGGACAGATCTCCTACGAGCAGTACTTC
TRBJ2-5	NA	NA	TRBV12-3/TRBV12-4	CASSSGASTPIWPQYF	TGTGCCAGCAGTTCCGGAGCCTCCACCCCAATTTGGCCCCAGTACTTC
TRBJ1-1	NA	NA	TRBV3-1	CASSQVQGQEAFF	TGTGCCAGCAGCCAAGTGCAGGGCCAAGAAGCTTTCTTT
TRBJ2-1	NA	NA	TRBV28	CASSSPPRGHLFF	TGTGCCAGCAGTTCCCCCCCGCGGGGACACCTGTTCTTC
TRBJ2-2	TRBD1	NA	TRBV6-5	CASRLQGALTGELFF	TGTGCCAGCAGGTTACAGGGGGCGCTAACCGGGGAGCTGTTTTTT
TRBJ2-1	NA	NA	TRBV7-8	CASSLDGGQFF	TGTGCCAGCAGCTTAGATGGTGGGCAGTTCTTC
TRBJ2-5	NA	NA	TRBV14	CASSQDGTYQETQYF	TGTGCCAGCAGCCAAGATGGTACCTACCAAGAGACCCAGTACTTC
TRBJ2-3	NA	NA	TRBV5-4	CASSLGSSAANTQYF	TGTGCCAGCAGCTTGGGGTCTAGCGCGGCAAATACGCAGTATTTT
TRBJ2-1	TRBD2	NA	TRBV5-1	CASSLTGGLNEQFF	TGCGCCAGCAGTTTGACGGGGGGGCTGAATGAGCAGTTCTTC